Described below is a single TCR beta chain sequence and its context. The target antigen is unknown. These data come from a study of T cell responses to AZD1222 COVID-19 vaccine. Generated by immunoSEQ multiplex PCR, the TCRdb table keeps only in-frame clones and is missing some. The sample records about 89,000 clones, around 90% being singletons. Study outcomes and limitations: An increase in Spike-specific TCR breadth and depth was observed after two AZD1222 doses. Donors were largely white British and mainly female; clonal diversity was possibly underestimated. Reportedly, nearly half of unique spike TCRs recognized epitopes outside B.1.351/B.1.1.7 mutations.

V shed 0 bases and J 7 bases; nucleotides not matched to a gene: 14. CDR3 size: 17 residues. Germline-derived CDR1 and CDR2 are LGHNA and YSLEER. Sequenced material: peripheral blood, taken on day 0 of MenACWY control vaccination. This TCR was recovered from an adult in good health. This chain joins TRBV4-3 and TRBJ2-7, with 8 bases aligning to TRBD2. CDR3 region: CASSQDLVAGSPGEQYF. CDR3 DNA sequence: TGCGCCAGCAGCCAAGATTTGGTAGCGGGGAGCCCCGGGGAGCAGTACTTC.